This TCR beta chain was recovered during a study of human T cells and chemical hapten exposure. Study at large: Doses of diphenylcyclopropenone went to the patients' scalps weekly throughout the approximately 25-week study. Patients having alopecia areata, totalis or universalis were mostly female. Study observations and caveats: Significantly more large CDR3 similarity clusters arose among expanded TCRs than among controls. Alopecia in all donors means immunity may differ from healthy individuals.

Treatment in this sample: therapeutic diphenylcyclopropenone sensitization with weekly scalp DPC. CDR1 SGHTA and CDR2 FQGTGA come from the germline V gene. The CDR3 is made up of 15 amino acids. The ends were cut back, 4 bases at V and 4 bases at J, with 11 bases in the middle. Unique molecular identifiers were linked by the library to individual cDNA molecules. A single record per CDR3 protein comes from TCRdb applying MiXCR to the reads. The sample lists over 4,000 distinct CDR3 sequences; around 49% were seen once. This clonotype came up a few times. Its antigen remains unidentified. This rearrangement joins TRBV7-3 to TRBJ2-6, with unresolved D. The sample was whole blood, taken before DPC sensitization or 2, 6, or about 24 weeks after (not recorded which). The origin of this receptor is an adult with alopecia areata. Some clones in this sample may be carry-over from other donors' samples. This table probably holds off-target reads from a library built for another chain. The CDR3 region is CASSSPIPGANVLTF. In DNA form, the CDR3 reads TGTGCCAGCAGCTCCCCAATACCCGGGGCCAACGTCCTGACTTTC.